One T cell receptor beta chain is described in this entry. The sample comes from a study of blood T cell repertoires in COVID-19. The junction had 7 bases not matched to a gene; V was cut back by 6 bases and J by 6 bases. CDR1 and CDR2 (germline): MDHEN, SYDVKM. The CDR3 contains 14 residues. Authors' analysis steps: Amplified reference gene primers provided the basis for estimating nucleated cell counts. Method: immunoSEQ multiplex PCR; TCRdb's copy keeps in-frame clones and lacks some. Clone size and the V and J calls come from that table; the DNA yielded D and trimming. Among about 90,000 clones listed, 80% were seen once.

The sample was peripheral blood. The chain combines TRBV28 with TRBJ1-5, with 8 bases matching TRBD1. This clonotype was sampled from an older woman with acute or convalescent COVID-19. As DNA, the CDR3 is TGTGCCAGCAGAATAACAGGGGGAGGTCAGCCCCAGCATTTT. It codes for CASRITGGGQPQHF.